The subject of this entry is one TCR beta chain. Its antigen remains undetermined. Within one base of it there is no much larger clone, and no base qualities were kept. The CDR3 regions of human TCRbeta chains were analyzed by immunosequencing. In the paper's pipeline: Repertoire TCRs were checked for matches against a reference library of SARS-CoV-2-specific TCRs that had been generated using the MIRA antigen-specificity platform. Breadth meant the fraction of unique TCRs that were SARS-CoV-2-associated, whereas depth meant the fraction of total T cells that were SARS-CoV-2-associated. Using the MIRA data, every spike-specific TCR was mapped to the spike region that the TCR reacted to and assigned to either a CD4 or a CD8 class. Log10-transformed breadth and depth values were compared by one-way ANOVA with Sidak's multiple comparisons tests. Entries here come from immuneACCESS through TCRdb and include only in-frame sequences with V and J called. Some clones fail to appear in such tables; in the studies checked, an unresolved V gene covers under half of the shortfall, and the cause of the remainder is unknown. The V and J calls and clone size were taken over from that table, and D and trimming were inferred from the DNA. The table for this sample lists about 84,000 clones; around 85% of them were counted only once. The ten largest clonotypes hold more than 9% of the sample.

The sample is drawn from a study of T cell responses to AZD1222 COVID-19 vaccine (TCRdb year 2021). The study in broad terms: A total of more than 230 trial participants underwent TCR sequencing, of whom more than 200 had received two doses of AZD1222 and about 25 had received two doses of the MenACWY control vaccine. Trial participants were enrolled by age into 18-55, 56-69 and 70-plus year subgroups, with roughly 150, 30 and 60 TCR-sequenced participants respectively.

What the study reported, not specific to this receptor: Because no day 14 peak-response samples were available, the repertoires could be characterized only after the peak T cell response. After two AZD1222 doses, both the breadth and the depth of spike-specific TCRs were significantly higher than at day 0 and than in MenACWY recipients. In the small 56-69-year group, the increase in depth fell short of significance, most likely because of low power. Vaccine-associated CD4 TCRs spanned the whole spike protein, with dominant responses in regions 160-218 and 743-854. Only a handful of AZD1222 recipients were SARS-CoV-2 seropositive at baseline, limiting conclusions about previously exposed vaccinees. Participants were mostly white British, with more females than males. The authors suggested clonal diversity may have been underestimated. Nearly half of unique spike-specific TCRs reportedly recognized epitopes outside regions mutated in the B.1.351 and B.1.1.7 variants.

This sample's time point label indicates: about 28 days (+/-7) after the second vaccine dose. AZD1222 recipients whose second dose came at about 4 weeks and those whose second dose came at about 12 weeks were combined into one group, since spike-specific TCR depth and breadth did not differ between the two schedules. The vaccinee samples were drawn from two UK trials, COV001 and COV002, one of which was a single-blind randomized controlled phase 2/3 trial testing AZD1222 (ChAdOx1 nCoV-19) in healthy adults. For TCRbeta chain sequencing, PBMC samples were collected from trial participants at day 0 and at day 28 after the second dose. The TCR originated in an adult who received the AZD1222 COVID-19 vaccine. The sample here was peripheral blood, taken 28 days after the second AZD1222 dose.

The nucleotide sequence is TGTGCCAGCAGTGAGCGACTAGCGGGGACAGAGACCCAGTACTTC. The translation is CASSERLAGTETQYF. The sequence is built from TRBV2 and TRBJ2-5, with 11 central nucleotides matching TRBD2. From the germline V gene, CDR1 is SNHLY and CDR2 is FYNNEI. There are 15 amino acids in the CDR3, from cysteine to phenylalanine inclusive. The read is trimmed to its CDR3 DNA, 45 bases read in frame from base 1. Germline trimming: 3 bases from V, 4 bases from J; junction bases outside gene matches: 4.